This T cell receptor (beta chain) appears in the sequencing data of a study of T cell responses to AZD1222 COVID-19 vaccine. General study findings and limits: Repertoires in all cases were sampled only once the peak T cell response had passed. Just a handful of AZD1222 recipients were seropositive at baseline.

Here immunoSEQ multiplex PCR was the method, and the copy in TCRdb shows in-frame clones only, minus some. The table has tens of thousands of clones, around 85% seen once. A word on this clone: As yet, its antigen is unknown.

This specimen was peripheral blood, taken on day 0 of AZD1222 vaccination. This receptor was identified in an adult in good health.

For the CDR3, the DNA is TGTGCCAGCCGGATGGGGGGACTAGCGGGAGACAGCTACGAGCAGTACTTC. This translates into CASRMGGLAGDSYEQYF. The rearrangement links TRBV19 to TRBJ2-7; 14 nucleotides agree with TRBD2. Trimming removed 9 bases from V and 3 bases from J; junction bases left unmatched: 13. The length of the CDR3 is 17 residues. Looked up from germline, CDR1 is LNHDA and CDR2 is SQIVND (reference sequence).